This paragraph covers one TCR beta chain sequence. The source of the sample is a study of CXCR4 blockade with PD-1 therapy in pancreatic cancer. Produced via immunoSEQ multiplex PCR; TCRdb's table is partial and in-frame only. Of thousands of clones listed, under 50% are singletons. Trimming cost V 3 bases and J 4 bases, with 12 bases left between them. This CDR3 spans 14 amino acids. Germline values: CDR1 LNHDA, CDR2 SQIVND (reference sequence). This chain joins TRBV19 and TRBJ2-5; the D is unclear. This clonotype was obtained from a human donor with pancreatic ductal adenocarcinoma. What was sequenced was tumor tissue. CDR3 coding DNA: TGTGCCAGTAGTATTCCCCGGCGGCCAGAGACCCAGTACTTC. Protein product: CASSIPRRPETQYF.